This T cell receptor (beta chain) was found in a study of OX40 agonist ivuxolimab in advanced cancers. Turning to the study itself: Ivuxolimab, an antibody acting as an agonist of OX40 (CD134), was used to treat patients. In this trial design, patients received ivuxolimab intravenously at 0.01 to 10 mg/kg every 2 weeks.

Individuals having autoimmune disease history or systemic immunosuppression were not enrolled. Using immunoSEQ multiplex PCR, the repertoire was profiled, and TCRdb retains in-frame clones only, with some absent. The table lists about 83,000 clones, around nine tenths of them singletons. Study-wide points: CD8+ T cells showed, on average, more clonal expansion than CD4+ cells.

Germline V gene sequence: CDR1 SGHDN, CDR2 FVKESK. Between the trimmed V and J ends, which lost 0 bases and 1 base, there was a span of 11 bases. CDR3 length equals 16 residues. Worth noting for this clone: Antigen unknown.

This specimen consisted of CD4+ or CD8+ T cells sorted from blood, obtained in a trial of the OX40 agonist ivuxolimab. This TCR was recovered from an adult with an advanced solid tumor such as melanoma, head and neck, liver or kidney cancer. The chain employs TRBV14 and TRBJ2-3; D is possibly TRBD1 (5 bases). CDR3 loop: CASSQDLGQGTDTQYF. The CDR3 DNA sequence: TGTGCCAGCAGCCAAGATCTGGGGCAGGGCACAGATACGCAGTATTTT.